The 24 T cell receptor beta chains listed next were all sequenced from one sample in a study of OX40 agonist ivuxolimab in advanced cancers. The table came from immunoSEQ multiplex PCR; TCRdb's copy has only in-frame clones and leaves some out. The repertoire holds roughly 73,000 clones, around 88% seen once, with over 2% in the top ten. This specimen consisted of CD4+ or CD8+ T cells sorted from blood, obtained in a trial of the OX40 agonist ivuxolimab. The source of these receptors is an adult with an advanced solid tumor such as melanoma, head and neck, liver or kidney cancer.

CDR3 bases: TGTGCCAGCAGTCAAGTCTACGAGCAGTACTTC. It specifies CASSQVYEQYF. The chain links TRBV6-1 to TRBJ2-7, with D hard to call. The CDR3 length is 11 residues. Trimming stripped 5 bases from V and 3 bases from J, with 5 bases between. Germline V CDR1 and CDR2: MNHNS, SASEGT.

The CDR3 DNA sequence: TGTGCCAGCAGCTTAGAAAACGAAAAACTGTTTTTT. Amino acid sequence: CASSLENEKLFF. V usage is TRBV7-2 and J usage is TRBJ1-4; D not resolved. The length of the CDR3 is 12 residues. V gave up 1 base and J gave up 8 bases, with 5 bases separating them. Germline CDR1 reads SGHTA; CDR2 reads FQGNSA. Based on the CDR3 plus reference TRBV7-2 and TRBJ1-4, the full variable domain is GAGVSQSPSNKVTEKGKDVELRCDPISGHTALYWYRQSLGQGLEFLIYFQGNSAPDKSGLPSDRFSAERTGGSVSTLTIQRTQQEDSAVYLCASSLENEKLFFGSGTQLSVL.

This chain joins TRBV28 and TRBJ2-7; D may be TRBD1 or TRBD2 (5 bases each). CDR1 is MDHEN and CDR2 is SYDVKM in the germline V gene. There are 14 residues in the CDR3. Trimming removed 4 bases from V and 9 bases from J, with 19 bases in between. CDR3 in amino acids: CASSYGGPHLGQYF. The CDR3 DNA reads as TGTGCCAGCAGTTATGGGGGACCCCACCTAGGGCAGTACTTC.

The chain has TRBV14 and TRBJ2-5, with TRBD2 matching 8 bases. Germline V gene sequence: CDR1 SGHDN, CDR2 FVKESK. V was pared by 5 bases and J by 5 bases, with 4 bases of the junction left unmatched. This CDR3 region has 13 residues. The DNA of the CDR3 is TGTGCCAGCAGCGGGACTAGGTACGAGACCCAGTACTTC. It specifies CASSGTRYETQYF.

The rearrangement links TRBV28 to TRBJ1-1; D remains unclear. Germline CDR1 and CDR2: MDHEN and SYDVKM. Trimming left V 11 bases short and J 1 base short, with 14 bases between. This CDR3 comprises 13 residues. This CDR3 is CAVLTAENTEAFF. The CDR3 DNA follows: TGTGCCGTACTCACGGCAGAGAACACTGAAGCTTTCTTT.

This clone rates as medium-sized (0.01 to 0.1%). The genes are TRBV4-1 and TRBJ1-4; D is undetermined. The length of the CDR3 is 13 residues. Trimming removed 7 bases from V and 6 bases from J, with 12 bases in between. Looked up from germline, CDR1 is MGHRA and CDR2 is YSYEKL. The CDR3 spells CASTGLVDEKLFF. CDR3 coding DNA: TGCGCCAGCACGGGGTTGGTGGATGAAAAACTGTTTTTT.

The chain has TRBV5-1 and TRBJ1-5, with D maybe TRBD1 (5 bases). The CDR3 is made up of 14 amino acids. Per the germline V gene, CDR1 is SGHRS and CDR2 is YFSETQ. V shed 2 bases and J shed 5 bases, with 11 bases lying between them. The CDR3 sequence: CASSFGGGDQPQHF. The CDR3 DNA follows: TGCGCCAGCAGCTTCGGGGGAGGGGATCAGCCCCAGCATTTT.

The genes are TRBV2 and TRBJ2-2, with 7 nucleotides matching TRBD2. Trimming removed 6 bases from V and 5 bases from J; junction bases left unmatched: 12. Germline V gives CDR1 SNHLY, CDR2 FYNNEI. CDR3 length equals 16 residues. The CDR3 DNA is TGTGCCAGCAGGCAGACTAGCAAGGGTGGGACCGGGGAGCTGTTTTTT. Its translation is CASRQTSKGGTGELFF.

The chain joins TRBV15 to TRBJ2-1, with 7 bases identical to TRBD1. Trimming took 1 base from V and 4 from J; bases not matched to a gene: 7. CDR1 and CDR2 from the germline V gene are LNHNV and YYDKDF (reference sequence). There are 16 residues in the CDR3. The CDR3 coding sequence is TGTGCCACCAGCAGAGTCGGAAGGGGGCATTACAATGAGCAGTTCTTC. It translates to CATSRVGRGHYNEQFF.

The chain links TRBV28 to TRBJ1-5, with 10 positions matching TRBD1. Trimming took 7 bases from V and 2 from J; bases not matched to a gene: 14. The germline gives CDR1 MDHEN, CDR2 SYDVKM. This CDR3 spans 18 amino acids. CDR3 sequence (DNA): TGTGCCAGCACCCTCCGAGGGACAGGGGTGTTCGGCAATCAGCCCCAGCATTTT. Translating gives CASTLRGTGVFGNQPQHF.

This chain uses TRBV9 with TRBJ1-6, with D hard to call. V dropped 0 bases and J dropped 8 bases, with 6 bases sitting between them. The CDR3 sequence is 13 residues long. CDR1 and CDR2 from the germline V gene are SGDLS and YYNGEE. CDR3 coding DNA: TGTGCCAGCAGCGTAGATAGAGATTCACCCCTCCACTTT. It translates to CASSVDRDSPLHF.

The chain links TRBV6-5 to TRBJ2-7; TRBD2 might be the D (5 bases). V lost 4 bases and J 2 bases, leaving 18 bases between the germline ends. This CDR3 has 16 residues. From germline, CDR1 is MNHEY and CDR2 SVGAGI. CDR3 residues: CASSFKEGYYAYEQYF. The DNA for the CDR3 is TGTGCCAGCAGTTTTAAAGAGGGCTACTACGCCTACGAGCAGTACTTC.

The J gene is TRBJ2-7, the V gene TRBV6-5, with D possibly matching TRBD1 (6 bases). The CDR3 extends over 14 amino acids. Germline loops: CDR1 MNHEY, CDR2 SVGAGI. Trimming cost V 0 bases and J 2 bases, with 8 bases left between them. CDR3 sequence (DNA): TGTGCCAGCAGTTACTCGGACAGAACCTACGAGCAGTACTTC. Protein: CASSYSDRTYEQYF.

The chain recombines TRBV28 with TRBJ2-3, with 8 bases that match TRBD2. Trimming cost V 5 bases and J 0 bases; bases outside gene matches: 7. The germline gives CDR1 MDHEN, CDR2 SYDVKM. This CDR3 comprises 16 residues. The chain's CDR3 is CASSPTSGRSTDTQYF. DNA of the CDR3: TGTGCCAGCAGTCCCACTAGCGGAAGAAGCACAGATACGCAGTATTTT. Using reference TRBV28 and TRBJ2-3 for the parts outside the CDR3, the full variable domain is DVKVTQSSRYLVKRTGEKVFLECVQDMDHENMFWYRQDPGLGLRLIYFSYDVKMKEKGDIPEGYSVSREKKERFSLILESASTNQTSMYLCASSPTSGRSTDTQYFGPGTRLTVL.

This chain uses TRBV30 with TRBJ1-2; D unclear. Germline CDR1 reads GTSNPN; CDR2 reads SVGIG (reference sequence). The length of the CDR3 is 13 residues. The V gene lost 4 bases and the J gene lost 0 bases, with 9 bases spanning the gap. DNA for the CDR3: TGTGCCTGGACCCCGCAGTCTAACTATGGCTACACCTTC. Translating gives CAWTPQSNYGYTF.

V and J are TRBV5-4 and TRBJ1-1; D gene uncertain. Germline V gives CDR1 SGHNT, CDR2 YYREEE (reference sequence). The CDR3 sequence is 13 residues long. The germline V and J ends were trimmed by 4 bases and 6 bases, with 13 bases remaining between them. The DNA of the CDR3 is TGTGCCAGCAGCCACCCCGGGGTCCCTGAAGCTTTCTTT. Its protein is CASSHPGVPEAFF. Full variable domain (rest looked up from reference TRBV5-4 and TRBJ1-1): ETGVTQSPTHLIKTRGQQVTLRCSSQSGHNTVSWYQQALGQGPQFIFQYYREEENGRGNFPPRFSGLQFPNYSSELNVNALELDDSALYLCASSHPGVPEAFFGQGTRLTVV.

The J gene is TRBJ2-1, the V gene TRBV4-1; maybe TRBD2 (7 bases). Germline assignment: CDR1 MGHRA and CDR2 YSYEKL. Trimming pared 1 base from V and 7 bases from J, leaving 17 bases between. CDR3 length equals 16 residues. In DNA form, the CDR3 reads TGCGCCAGCAGCCAAGTTAGGGGGGGCGTTGTGAATGAGCAGTTCTTC. This sequence encodes CASSQVRGGVVNEQFF.

The chain couples TRBV5-1 to TRBJ1-1, with D uncertain. In germline, CDR1 is SGHRS, CDR2 YFSETQ. The V and J ends lost 0 bases and 0 bases respectively, with 6 bases between them. The CDR3 totals 14 residues. CDR3: CASSLENMNTEAFF. As DNA, the CDR3 is TGCGCCAGCAGCTTGGAAAACATGAACACTGAAGCTTTCTTT.

The chain joins TRBV19 to TRBJ2-6, with D possibly TRBD2 on 5 matching bases. This CDR3 spans 14 amino acids. CDR1 LNHDA and CDR2 SQIVND come from the germline V gene (reference sequence). Trimming cost V 7 bases and J 2 bases, with 9 bases left between them. CDR3 sequence: CASNPGTGANVLTF. CDR3 coding DNA: TGTGCCAGTAATCCGGGAACTGGGGCCAACGTCCTGACTTTC.

The V gene is TRBV25-1, the J gene TRBJ2-7; 8 bases fit TRBD1. Looked up from germline, CDR1 is MGHDK and CDR2 is SYGVNS. V shed 5 bases and J 0 bases; nucleotides not matched to a gene: 9. The CDR3 spans 16 residues. CDR3 in amino acids: CASSSLDRANSYEQYF. CDR3 nucleotides: TGTGCCAGCAGTTCCCTGGACAGGGCTAACTCCTACGAGCAGTACTTC.

This clone was picked up many times. DNA for the CDR3: TGTGCCAGCAGTTTATTTTTTGGGGCTTGGAATGAAAAACTGTTTTTT. Translating it yields CASSLFFGAWNEKLFF. The chain combines TRBV28 with TRBJ1-4; D perhaps matches TRBD1 (5 bases). Germline loops: CDR1 MDHEN, CDR2 SYDVKM. V lost 1 base and J lost 5, with 14 bases in between. The CDR3 runs 16 residues.

The chain uses TRBV11-2 and TRBJ1-2; D gene uncertain. Per the germline V gene, CDR1 is SGHAT and CDR2 is FQNNGV. The CDR3 runs to 12 residues. V was pared by 4 bases and J by 0 bases, with 3 bases between. For the CDR3, the DNA is TGTGCCAGCAGCTACGCTAACTATGGCTACACCTTC. Amino acid sequence: CASSYANYGYTF. The full variable domain, rest sourced from reference TRBV11-2 and TRBJ1-2, is EAGVAQSPRYKIIEKRQSVAFWCNPISGHATLYWYQQILGQGPKLLIQFQNNGVVDDSQLPKDRFSAERLKGVDSTLKIQPAKLEDSAVYLCASSYANYGYTFGSGTRLTVV.

CDR3 in amino acids: CASSARQGATDTQYF. CDR3 bases: TGTGCCAGCAGTGCTCGACAGGGCGCCACAGATACGCAGTATTTT. The V and J genes are TRBV2 and TRBJ2-3, with 7 bases that match TRBD1. V lost 4 bases, J lost 2 bases, and 6 bases stayed unmatched. This CDR3 region has 15 residues. CDR1 SNHLY and CDR2 FYNNEI come from the germline V gene.

This chain links TRBV28 with TRBJ1-2, with TRBD1 identical over 7 bases. The trim removed 5 bases at V and 2 bases at J, leaving 5 bases unmatched. CDR1 is MDHEN, CDR2 SYDVKM, per germline. The CDR3 is 14 amino acids. The CDR3 protein is CASSEGTANYGYTF. In DNA form, the CDR3 reads TGTGCCAGCAGTGAAGGGACAGCCAACTATGGCTACACCTTC.